These T cell receptor beta chains were read from a single sample in a study of blood T cell repertoires in COVID-19. Clones were read by immunoSEQ multiplex PCR, and TCRdb kept only the in-frame ones, dropping some. Of 250,000 to 350,000 clones in the sample, about 91% were seen once. Specimen: peripheral blood. These receptors were taken from a woman aged 55-70 years with acute or convalescent COVID-19. The CDR3 runs from the conserved cysteine through the conserved F or W. D genes are given only for firm matches. Some rows have no size entry. The others give once, few or many, or a class for an expanded clone.

.	TRBV18	.	TRBJ1-2	CASSPPNAGNYGYTF	TGTGCCAGCTCACCACCCAATGCAGGAAACTATGGCTACACCTTC
few	TRBV28	.	TRBJ1-2	CASSLLPGRGSTYGYTF	TGTGCCAGCAGTTTATTGCCAGGCCGGGGGTCTACCTATGGCTACACCTTC
.	TRBV18	.	TRBJ2-7	CASSPRAGIDEQYF	TGTGCCAGCTCACCACGGGCGGGGATTGACGAGCAGTACTTC
.	TRBV28	.	TRBJ2-2	CASSFPGNPSGELFF	TGTGCCAGCAGTTTCCCCGGGAATCCCTCCGGGGAGCTGTTTTTT
.	TRBV2	.	TRBJ2-5	CASSETGGINKTQYF	TGTGCCAGCAGTGAGACTGGAGGGATCAACAAGACCCAGTACTTC
.	TRBV3-1/TRBV3-2	TRBD2	TRBJ2-4	CASSQVFGGAAKNIQYF	TGTGCCAGCAGCCAAGTTTTCGGGGGGGCCGCCAAAAACATTCAGTACTTC
.	TRBV24-1	.	TRBJ2-7	CATSDGVRRHEQYF	TGTGCCACCAGTGACGGAGTCCGGCGGCACGAGCAGTACTTC
.	TRBV10-2	.	TRBJ1-5	CASSARAATGPAPQHF	TGCGCCAGCAGTGCCCGGGCGGCGACAGGCCCCGCGCCCCAGCATTTT
once	TRBV6-5	.	TRBJ1-2	CASRRAKNYGYTF	TGTGCCAGCAGGAGGGCCAAAAACTATGGCTACACCTTC
.	TRBV27	.	TRBJ1-1	CASSLGQRNTEAFF	TGTGCCAGCAGTCTCGGACAGAGGAACACTGAAGCTTTCTTT
.	TRBV11-1	TRBD2	TRBJ2-5	CASSIELAVQETQYF	TGTGCCAGCAGCATAGAACTAGCGGTCCAAGAGACCCAGTACTTC
.	TRBV2	TRBD1	TRBJ1-1	CASGQGENTEAFF	TGTGCCAGCGGACAGGGGGAGAACACTGAAGCTTTCTTT
.	TRBV6-6	TRBD1	TRBJ1-1	CASTKTGGTEAFF	TGTGCCAGCACCAAGACAGGGGGCACTGAAGCTTTCTTT
.	TRBV13	.	TRBJ2-7	CASSLGTGYEQYF	TGTGCCAGCAGCTTAGGGACAGGATACGAGCAGTACTTC
.	TRBV19	TRBD2	TRBJ2-2	CASSIPLAGTGELFF	TGTGCCAGTAGTATACCTCTAGCGGGCACCGGGGAGCTGTTTTTT
.	TRBV19	TRBD1	TRBJ1-5	CASRAGQGFSSNQPQHF	TGTGCCAGTAGAGCGGGACAGGGGTTCAGTAGCAATCAGCCCCAGCATTTT
.	TRBV7-8	.	TRBJ2-7	CASSLAGAREQYF	TGTGCCAGCAGCTTAGCGGGGGCCCGCGAGCAGTACTTC
.	TRBV3-1/TRBV3-2	TRBD2	TRBJ2-2	CASSQVYGTSGRASGELFF	TGTGCCAGCAGCCAAGTCTATGGGACTAGCGGGAGGGCCAGCGGGGAGCTGTTTTTT
.	TRBV5-4	TRBD1	TRBJ2-7	CASRHMDREYEQYF	TGTGCCAGCCGACATATGGACAGGGAGTACGAGCAGTACTTC
.	TRBV7-2	TRBD1	TRBJ2-7	CASRTGGYYEQYF	TGTGCCAGTAGAACAGGGGGGTACTACGAGCAGTACTTC
.	TRBV28	.	TRBJ1-1	CASSPGMNTEAFF	TGTGCCAGCAGCCCGGGGATGAACACTGAAGCTTTCTTT
.	TRBV11-3	TRBD1	TRBJ1-3	CASSIWTGWDTIYF	TGTGCCAGCAGCATATGGACAGGGTGGGACACCATATATTTT
.	TRBV19	.	TRBJ1-4	CASRWTATNEKLFF	TGTGCCAGTAGATGGACAGCAACTAATGAAAAACTGTTTTTT
once	TRBV13	TRBD2	TRBJ2-5	CASSLGGRIGKTQYF	TGTGCCAGCAGCTTAGGCGGGAGGATCGGAAAGACCCAGTACTTC
once	TRBV6-4	TRBD2	TRBJ2-3	CASTLAGAPTDTQYF	TGTGCCAGCACTTTAGCGGGGGCTCCCACAGATACGCAGTATTTT
.	TRBV5-6	.	TRBJ2-1	CASSASSVEQFF	TGTGCCAGCAGTGCCTCTAGTGTTGAGCAGTTCTTC
.	TRBV6-5	TRBD2	TRBJ2-1	CASRLAGVNEQFF	TGTGCCAGCCGTCTAGCGGGGGTCAATGAGCAGTTCTTC
.	TRBV6-1	.	TRBJ1-2	CASSDTLRGSVGYTF	TGTGCCAGCAGTGATACCCTTAGGGGCTCCGTTGGCTACACCTTC
.	TRBV28	TRBD1	TRBJ1-4	CASRAWGQQKLFF	TGTGCCAGCAGGGCCTGGGGACAGCAAAAACTGTTTTTT
.	TRBV25-1	.	TRBJ1-2	CASSEWGVHYGYTF	TGTGCCAGCAGTGAATGGGGAGTACACTATGGCTACACCTTC
once	TRBV7-2	TRBD1	TRBJ1-2	CASSPGQGARYGYTF	TGTGCCAGCAGCCCAGGACAGGGGGCGCGATATGGCTACACCTTC
.	TRBV7-2	.	TRBJ2-7	CASSLARSRQSYEQYF	TGTGCCAGCAGCTTAGCGCGAAGTCGACAGTCCTACGAGCAGTACTTC
once	TRBV28	TRBD1	TRBJ1-5	CATWGQGGQPQHF	TGTGCCACTTGGGGACAGGGCGGTCAGCCCCAGCATTTT
.	TRBV3-1/TRBV3-2	.	TRBJ1-5	CASSQLSNQPQHF	TGTGCCAGCAGCCAACTTAGCAATCAGCCCCAGCATTTT
.	TRBV18	.	TRBJ1-5	CASSPDSFRNQPQHF	TGTGCCAGCTCACCGGACAGTTTTCGCAATCAGCCCCAGCATTTT
.	TRBV28	.	TRBJ2-6	CASTGRGANVLTF	TGTGCCAGCACCGGCAGGGGTGCCAACGTCCTGACTTTC